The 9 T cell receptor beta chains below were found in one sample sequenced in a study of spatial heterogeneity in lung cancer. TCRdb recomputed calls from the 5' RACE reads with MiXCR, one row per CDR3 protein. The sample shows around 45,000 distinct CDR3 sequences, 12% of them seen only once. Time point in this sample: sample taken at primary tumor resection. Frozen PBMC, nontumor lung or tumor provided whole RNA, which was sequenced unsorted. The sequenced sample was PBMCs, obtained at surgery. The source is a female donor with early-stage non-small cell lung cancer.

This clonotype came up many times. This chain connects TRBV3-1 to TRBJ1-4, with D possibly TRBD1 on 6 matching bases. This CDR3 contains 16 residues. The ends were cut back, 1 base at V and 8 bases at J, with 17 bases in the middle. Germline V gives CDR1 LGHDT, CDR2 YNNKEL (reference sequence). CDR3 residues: CASSQGYPGEGEKLFF. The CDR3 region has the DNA TGTGCCAGCAGCCAAGGGTATCCAGGGGAAGGCGAAAAACTGTTTTTT.

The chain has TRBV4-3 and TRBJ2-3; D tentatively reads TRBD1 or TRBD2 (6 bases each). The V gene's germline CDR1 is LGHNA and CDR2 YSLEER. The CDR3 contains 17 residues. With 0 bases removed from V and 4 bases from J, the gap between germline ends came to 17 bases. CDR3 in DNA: TGCGCCAGCAGCCAAGATAGCCCGGGGGCAGAGGCAGATACGCAGTATTTT. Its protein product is CASSQDSPGAEADTQYF.

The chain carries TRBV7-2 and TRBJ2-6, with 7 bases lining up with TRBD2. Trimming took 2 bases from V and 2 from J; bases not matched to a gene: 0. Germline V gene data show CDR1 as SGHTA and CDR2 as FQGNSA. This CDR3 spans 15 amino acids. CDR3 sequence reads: CASSLRGAGANVLTF. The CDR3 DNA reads TGTGCCAGCAGCTTACGGGGGGCTGGGGCCAACGTCCTGACTTTC.

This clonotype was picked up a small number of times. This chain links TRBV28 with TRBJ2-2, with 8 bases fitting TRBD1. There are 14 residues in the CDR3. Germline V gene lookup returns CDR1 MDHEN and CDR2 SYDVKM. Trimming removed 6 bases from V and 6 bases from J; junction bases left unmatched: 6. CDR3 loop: CASRGQGNAGELFF. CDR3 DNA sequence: TGTGCCAGCAGAGGACAGGGAAACGCCGGGGAGCTGTTTTTT.

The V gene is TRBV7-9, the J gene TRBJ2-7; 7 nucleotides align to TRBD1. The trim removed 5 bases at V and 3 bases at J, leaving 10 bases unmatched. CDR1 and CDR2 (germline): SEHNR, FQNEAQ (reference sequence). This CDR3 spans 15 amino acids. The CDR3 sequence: CASSARDSEDYEQYF. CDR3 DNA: TGTGCCAGCAGCGCCCGGGACAGCGAAGACTACGAGCAGTACTTC.

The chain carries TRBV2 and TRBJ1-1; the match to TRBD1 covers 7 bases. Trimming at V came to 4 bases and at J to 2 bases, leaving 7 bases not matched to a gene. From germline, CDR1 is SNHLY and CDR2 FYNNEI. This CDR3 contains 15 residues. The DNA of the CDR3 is TGTGCCAGCAGTGGGGACAGTCGGGCAAACACTGAAGCTTTCTTT. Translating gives CASSGDSRANTEAFF. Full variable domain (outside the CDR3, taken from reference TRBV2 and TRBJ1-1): EPEVTQTPSHQVTQMGQEVILRCVPISNHLYFYWYRQILGQKVEFLVSFYNNEISEKSEIFDDQFSVERPDGSNFTLKIRSTKLEDSAMYFCASSGDSRANTEAFFGQGTRLTVV.

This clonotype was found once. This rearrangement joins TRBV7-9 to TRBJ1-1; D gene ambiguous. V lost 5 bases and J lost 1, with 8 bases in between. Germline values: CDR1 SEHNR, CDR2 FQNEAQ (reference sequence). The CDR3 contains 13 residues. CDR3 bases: TGTGCCAGCAGCCGTGGGAAGAACACTGAAGCTTTCTTT. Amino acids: CASSRGKNTEAFF. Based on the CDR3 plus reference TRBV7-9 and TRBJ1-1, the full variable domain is DTGVSQNPRHKITKRGQNVTFRCDPISEHNRLYWYRQTLGQGPEFLTYFQNEAQLEKSRLLSDRFSAERPKGSFSTLEIQRTEQGDSAMYLCASSRGKNTEAFFGQGTRLTVV.

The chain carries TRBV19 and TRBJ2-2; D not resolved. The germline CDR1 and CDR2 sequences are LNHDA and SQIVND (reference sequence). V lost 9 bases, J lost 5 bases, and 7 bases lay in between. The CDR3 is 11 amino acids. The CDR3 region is CASSITGELFF. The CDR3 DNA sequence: TGTGCCAGCAGCATTACCGGGGAGCTGTTTTTT.

CDR3 bases: TGTGCCAGCAGCCCCCAGGTGGCAGGCTCTGGAAACACCATATATTTT. It translates to CASSPQVAGSGNTIYF. The chain carries TRBV7-9 and TRBJ1-3; D remains ambiguous. CDR3 length: 16 amino acids. V shed 5 bases and J shed 0 bases, with 14 bases lying between them. CDR1 and CDR2 from the germline V gene are SEHNR and FQNEAQ (reference sequence).